This T cell receptor (beta chain) is from a study of cytomegalovirus exposure and HLA in healthy donors. A remark on this clone: Its specificity is unknown.

PCR was performed using 60 Vbeta and 13 Jbeta primers. The repertoire was sequenced with immunoSEQ multiplex PCR; TCRdb's copy has only in-frame clones and lacks some. The table lists about 160,000 clones, roughly 80% of them singletons. Whole-study findings and limits: Presence/absence results assume similar sequencing depth per donor, which may not hold. Many donors carried some public TCRs, although rarity characterized most TCR sequences. Follow-up analysis later connected one missense variant in DCLRE1C with trimming of TCR beta V- and J-genes.

The germline gives CDR1 SGHTA, CDR2 FQGNSA. V gave up 3 bases and J gave up 5 bases; unmatched junction bases: 13. The CDR3 is made up of 18 amino acids. The sequence came from a male donor in good health and CMV-seropositive. This rearrangement joins TRBV7-2 to TRBJ2-2, with 9 bases aligning to TRBD2. The specimen sequenced was PBMCs. For the CDR3, the DNA is TGTGCCAGCAGCTTGGCCTCGGGACTAGCAAGATTGACCGGGGAGCTGTTTTTT. This translates into CASSLASGLARLTGELFF.